One and the same sample provided the 32 T cell receptor beta chains below, sequenced in a study of T cell responses to AZD1222 COVID-19 vaccine (dated by TCRdb to the early 2020s). The protocol used for the library was the immunoSEQ multiplex PCR assay. The source is immuneACCESS, and TCRdb retained only in-frame sequences with V and J called. Part of the clones is not carried over; for the studies checked, unresolved V genes explain less than half of this, and the remainder is unexplained. This sample is represented by 150,000 to 200,000 clones; roughly 89% of them were singletons. In total, the top ten clones hold less than 1.3% of the sample. In the paper's terms, the time point label means: about 28 days (+/-7) after the second vaccine dose. This material consisted of peripheral blood, taken 28 days after the second AZD1222 dose. The receptors come from an adult who received the AZD1222 COVID-19 vaccine.

The chain employs TRBV10-3 and TRBJ1-1; a weak D match, TRBD1 (5 bases). There are 13 residues in the CDR3. V lost 5 bases, J lost 4 bases, and 11 bases lay in between. CDR1 is ENHRY and CDR2 is SYGVKD in the germline V gene. Here the CDR3 reads CAISLQGSTEAFF. The CDR3 DNA is TGTGCCATCAGTTTGCAGGGAAGCACTGAAGCTTTCTTT.

V and J are TRBV6-5 and TRBJ2-7; 9 nucleotides match TRBD1. The CDR3 is 13 residues long. Germline loops: CDR1 MNHEY, CDR2 SVGAGI. The J segment lost 6 bases and the V segment lost 2 bases, leaving 2 bases of the junction unmatched. CDR3 nucleotide sequence: TGTGCCAGCAGTTACGGACAGGGGCCCGAGCAGTACTTC. As protein: CASSYGQGPEQYF.

The DNA of the CDR3 is TGTGCCAGCAGTTTCCGCAGGGGTAACAACGAGCAGTACTTC. Translated: CASSFRRGNNEQYF. The V gene is TRBV6-5, the J gene TRBJ2-7, with a tentative D call TRBD1 (6 bases). The germline CDR1 and CDR2 sequences are MNHEY and SVGAGI. V was clipped by 4 bases and J by 5 bases, with 15 bases between them. The CDR3 consists of 14 residues.

The V call is TRBV4-1, the J call TRBJ2-7; TRBD2 is a possible D gene (7 bases). The length of the CDR3 is 16 residues. The V end was cut by 4 bases, the J end by 2 bases, with 18 bases between. The germline V gene encodes CDR1 MGHRA and CDR2 YSYEKL. CDR3 protein: CASSRGRGGTTYEQYF. DNA of the CDR3: TGCGCCAGCAGCCGGGGTAGGGGGGGGACAACCTACGAGCAGTACTTC.

The chain is built from TRBV5-1 and TRBJ1-2; D might be TRBD1 (5 bases). Trimming took off 0 bases at V and 8 bases at J, with 17 bases between the two ends. Germline CDR1 and CDR2: SGHRS and YFSETQ. The CDR3 totals 15 residues. The CDR3 DNA sequence: TGCGCCAGCAGCTTGGTACATGGGGCCAGCGGAGGCTACACCTTC. Amino acids: CASSLVHGASGGYTF.

Only one count was recorded for this clone. The V and J genes are TRBV7-2 and TRBJ1-1, with TRBD1 identical over 7 bases. In germline, CDR1 is SGHTA, CDR2 FQGNSA. This CDR3 has 14 residues. The junction had 3 bases not matched to a gene; V was cut back by 3 bases and J by 2 bases. The CDR3 region has the DNA TGTGCCAGCAGCTTTACAGGGGTAAACACTGAAGCTTTCTTT. This gives the protein CASSFTGVNTEAFF.

This clone was seen just once. The chain carries TRBV6-5 and TRBJ1-5; TRBD1 matches at 7 bases. The CDR3 contains 15 residues. Losses at the gene ends were 5 bases for V and 3 bases for J; bases not matched to a gene: 7. Germline V gene data show CDR1 as MNHEY and CDR2 as SVGAGI. The CDR3, as DNA: TGTGCCAGCAGTCAGGGGGGGGTGCTCAATCAGCCCCAGCATTTT. Residues: CASSQGGVLNQPQHF.

In its sample, this clone was seen a few times. The chain combines TRBV6-5 with TRBJ1-2, with D hard to call. Germline CDR1 and CDR2: MNHEY and SVGAGI. The V and J ends lost 2 bases and 4 bases respectively, with 8 bases between them. The CDR3 consists of 13 residues. CDR3 nucleotides: TGTGCCAGCAGTTACATAAACGGCTATGGCTACACCTTC. It yields the protein CASSYINGYGYTF.

The chain links TRBV4-1 to TRBJ2-3; D possibly corresponds to TRBD1 (6 bases). This CDR3 region has 13 residues. V was clipped by 4 bases and J by 8 bases, with 13 bases between them. The germline gives CDR1 MGHRA, CDR2 YSYEKL. CDR3 sequence (DNA): TGCGCCAGCAGCCGGGGGCCTGTAGGTACGCAGTATTTT. Its protein product is CASSRGPVGTQYF.

The V gene is TRBV7-8, the J gene TRBJ1-2; D gene unclear. The CDR3 extends over 14 amino acids. V shed 1 base and J shed 2 bases, with 8 bases lying between them. Germline V gives CDR1 SGHVS, CDR2 FQNEAQ. CDR3 protein: CASSLGVENYGYTF. CDR3 DNA: TGTGCCAGCAGCTTAGGCGTTGAGAACTATGGCTACACCTTC.

J is TRBJ1-2 and V is TRBV18; 8 bases line up with TRBD1. The V gene's germline CDR1 is KGHSH and CDR2 LQKENI. The CDR3 length is 17 residues. V lost 6 bases and J lost 8; bases outside the gene matches: 20. The CDR3 region is CASSQPYTGQGWQGYTF. CDR3 nucleotide sequence: TGTGCCAGCTCGCAACCCTACACCGGACAGGGCTGGCAGGGCTACACCTTC.

This clone was found a few times. V usage is TRBV3-1 (or the pseudogene TRBV3-2) and J usage is TRBJ2-7, with D possibly being TRBD1 (6 bases). Trimming shortened V by 4 bases and J by 4 bases, and 14 bases separated the two germline ends. The CDR3 runs to 14 residues. Germline lookup yields CDR1 LGHDT and CDR2 YNNKEL (reference sequence). The CDR3 nucleotides read TGTGCCAGCAGCCCCCCGCAACAGGGTTACGAGCAGTACTTC. Protein product: CASSPPQQGYEQYF.

The J gene is TRBJ1-5, the V gene TRBV4-1; no definite D call. Germline lookup yields CDR1 MGHRA and CDR2 YSYEKL. CDR3 length: 15 amino acids. V was trimmed by 2 bases and J by 0 bases, leaving 8 bases between them. Here the CDR3 reads CASSQREPSNQPQHF. The CDR3 region has the DNA TGCGCCAGCAGCCAAAGGGAACCTAGCAATCAGCCCCAGCATTTT.

The J gene is TRBJ2-5, the V gene TRBV10-3; either TRBD1 or TRBD2 may fit D (6 bases each). This CDR3 region has 14 residues. In germline, CDR1 is ENHRY, CDR2 SYGVKD. Trimming pared 2 bases from V and 5 bases from J, leaving 12 bases between. The CDR3 region has the DNA TGTGCCATCAGTGAGGGGGGGCCTGCCGAGACCCAGTACTTC. This encodes CAISEGGPAETQYF.

This chain joins TRBV2 and TRBJ2-7; 9 bases align to TRBD1. Germline CDR1 and CDR2: SNHLY and FYNNEI. Trimming removed 5 bases from V and 5 bases from J; junction bases left unmatched: 10. The CDR3 is 15 residues long. CDR3 residues: CASSSFRDRVDEQYF. CDR3 nucleotide sequence: TGTGCCAGCAGTTCCTTCCGGGACAGGGTGGACGAGCAGTACTTC. Based on the CDR3 plus reference TRBV2 and TRBJ2-7, the full variable domain is EPEVTQTPSHQVTQMGQEVILRCVPISNHLYFYWYRQILGQKVEFLVSFYNNEISEKSEIFDDQFSVERPDGSNFTLKIRSTKLEDSAMYFCASSSFRDRVDEQYFGPGTRLTVT.

Points on this clone: At one of its ends the junction is not consistent with the germline gene, which may arise from a read error. The chain uses TRBV6-5 and TRBJ1-2; TRBD1 agrees at 7 bases. From germline, CDR1 is MNHEY and CDR2 SVGAGI. The CDR3 sequence is 11 residues long. Here the CDR3 reads CASSRQGRGSF. The CDR3 DNA reads as TGTGCCAGCAGTAGACAGGGCCGGGGGTCCTTC.

The CDR3 reads CAISEGSNEKLFF. DNA for the CDR3: TGTGCCATCAGTGAGGGTAGTAATGAAAAACTGTTTTTT. The rearrangement uses TRBV10-3 and TRBJ1-4; D unresolved. The V end lost 2 bases, the J end lost 4 bases, and 5 bases lay between the germline ends. The germline V gene encodes CDR1 ENHRY and CDR2 SYGVKD. The CDR3 contains 13 residues.

The V and J genes are TRBV19 and TRBJ2-5; the D is unclear. The CDR3 has 17 amino acids. Germline V gene data show CDR1 as LNHDA and CDR2 as SQIVND (reference sequence). Trimming took 3 bases from V and 2 from J, leaving 19 bases between them. The CDR3 nucleotides are TGTGCCAGTAGTATCGGTCTATTAGGGCCCTTACAAGAGACCCAGTACTTC. This encodes CASSIGLLGPLQETQYF.

This chain links TRBV3-1 (or the pseudogene TRBV3-2) with TRBJ1-2, with D unclear. The V gene's germline CDR1 is LGHDT and CDR2 YNNKEL (reference sequence). V was pared by 3 bases and J by 4 bases, with 15 bases between. The CDR3 totals 15 residues. For the CDR3, the DNA is TGTGCCAGCAGCCATACCGCCCGGGAACCCTATGGCTACACCTTC. This gives the protein CASSHTAREPYGYTF.

The chain employs TRBV18 and TRBJ2-7; TRBD1 is a possible D gene (5 bases). Deletions cut 3 bases from V and 3 bases from J, with 6 bases between. The CDR3 contains 12 residues. From germline, CDR1 is KGHSH and CDR2 LQKENI. The CDR3 loop reads CASSPTDYEQYF. The DNA of the CDR3 is TGTGCCAGCTCACCGACAGACTACGAGCAGTACTTC.

Regarding this clone: The same CDR3 also results from other DNA sequences found in this sample. The genes are TRBV12-3 or TRBV12-4 and TRBJ1-1; weak D call: TRBD1 (5 bases). The CDR3 runs 13 residues. V was shortened by 3 bases and J by 1 base, with 6 bases between the two germline ends. Here the CDR3 reads CASSLTENTEAFF. CDR3 coding DNA: TGTGCCAGCAGTTTGACAGAGAACACTGAAGCTTTCTTT.

This clone was seen more than once but under ten times. The CDR3 region has the DNA TGTGCCAGCAGTCACTGGGACAGGGAGGAGACCCAGTACTTC. Amino acid sequence: CASSHWDREETQYF. The V call is TRBV6-5, the J call TRBJ2-5; 9 nucleotides align to TRBD1. The CDR3 has 14 amino acids. The trim removed 5 bases at V and 5 bases at J, leaving 6 bases unmatched. The germline CDR1 and CDR2 sequences are MNHEY and SVGAGI.

The J gene is TRBJ1-2, the V gene TRBV9; the match to TRBD1 covers 8 bases. Germline V lookup: CDR1 SGDLS, CDR2 YYNGEE. The CDR3 length is 17 residues. The J segment lost 4 bases and the V segment lost 4 bases, leaving 15 bases of the junction unmatched. The CDR3 nucleotides read TGTGCCAGCAGCCCCACTAAGGACAGGGTCGACTTCTATGGCTACACCTTC. As protein: CASSPTKDRVDFYGYTF. Variable domain in full (rest from reference TRBV9 and TRBJ1-2): DSGVTQTPKHLITATGQRVTLRCSPRSGDLSVYWYQQSLDQGLQFLIQYYNGEERAKGNILERFSAQQFPDLHSELNLSSLELGDSALYFCASSPTKDRVDFYGYTFGSGTRLTVV.

CDR3 DNA sequence: TGTGCCAGCAGCCAGGGACAGGGAGGCACAGATACGCAGTATTTT. Protein product: CASSQGQGGTDTQYF. The chain links TRBV4-2 to TRBJ2-3, with 9 bases fitting TRBD1. CDR3 length: 15 residues. Germline lookup yields CDR1 LGHNA and CDR2 YNFKEQ. Trimming removed 3 bases from V and 1 base from J; junction bases left unmatched: 2.

The V gene is TRBV19, the J gene TRBJ2-3, with D hard to call. This CDR3 is 13 amino acids long. In germline, CDR1 is LNHDA, CDR2 SQIVND (reference sequence). Here the CDR3 DNA reads TGTGCTTCCCGACTCATACCCACAGATACGCAGTATTTT. Translated: CASRLIPTDTQYF. Full variable domain (remainder filled in from reference TRBV19 and TRBJ2-3): DGGITQSPKYLFRKEGQNVTLSCEQNLNHDAMYWYRQDPGQGLRLIYYSQIVNDFQKGDIAEGYSVSREKKESFPLTVTSAQKNPTAFYLCASRLIPTDTQYFGPGTRLTVL.

V gene TRBV6-5 combines with J gene TRBJ2-7; D is unclear. Looked up from germline, CDR1 is MNHEY and CDR2 is SVGAGI. Trimming shortened V by 2 bases and J by 2 bases, and 10 bases separated the two germline ends. The CDR3 length is 14 residues. The DNA of the CDR3 is TGTGCCAGCAGTTACAGTGCAGGAACCTACGAGCAGTACTTC. This sequence encodes CASSYSAGTYEQYF.

This sequence joins TRBV29-1 and TRBJ2-1; possible D gene TRBD1, 5 bases. Trimming took 8 bases from V and 10 from J, leaving 15 bases between them. This CDR3 has 11 amino acids. Germline V CDR1 and CDR2: SQVTM, ANQGSEA. The CDR3 DNA reads as TGCAGCTCTCGAAGGGGCTTAGAGCAGTTCTTC. Translated, it gives CSSRRGLEQFF.

This chain joins TRBV29-1 and TRBJ1-2; D not resolved. Trimming left V 5 bases short and J 2 bases short, with 6 bases between. This CDR3 is built from 11 residues. Germline V gene sequence: CDR1 SQVTM, CDR2 ANQGSEA. This CDR3 is CSVRSNYGYTF. The CDR3 DNA reads as TGCAGCGTTCGGTCCAACTATGGCTACACCTTC.

This chain uses TRBV4-2 with TRBJ1-2; no definite D call. CDR1 is LGHNA, CDR2 YNFKEQ, per germline. V lost 0 bases, J lost 0 bases, and 11 bases lay in between. This CDR3 comprises 16 residues. The CDR3 sequence is CASSQEVGQANYGYTF. Written as DNA, the CDR3 is TGTGCCAGCAGCCAAGAAGTTGGCCAAGCTAACTATGGCTACACCTTC.

CDR3 sequence: CASSSGGQGRHEQFF. CDR3 coding DNA: TGTGCCAGCAGCTCCGGGGGACAGGGGAGGCATGAGCAGTTCTTC. This chain links TRBV7-9 with TRBJ2-1, with 10 bases fitting TRBD1. The germline V gene has CDR1 SEHNR and CDR2 FQNEAQ (reference sequence). V dropped 4 bases and J dropped 8; count of bases not matched to a gene: 8. The CDR3 spans 15 residues.

On this clone: The CDR3 ends on some other residue instead of the conserved phenylalanine or tryptophan, so this is likely a read error. The limits of the CDR3 on the DNA are not certain, so only TCRdb's listed CDR3 is given. The chain has TRBV11-2 and TRBJ1-1. Germline CDR1 is SGHAT and CDR2 is FQNNGV. The CDR3 totals 13 residues, both ends included. The CDR3 loop reads CASSSNTGLGLRL.

The rearrangement links TRBV5-1 to TRBJ2-1; 9 nucleotides align to TRBD2. With 4 bases clipped from V and 7 bases from J, the junction kept 12 bases outside the gene matches. This CDR3 comprises 16 residues. Per the germline V gene, CDR1 is SGHRS and CDR2 is YFSETQ. CDR3 residues: CASSHRFTSGHNEQFF. CDR3 DNA: TGCGCCAGCAGCCACCGATTTACTAGCGGGCATAATGAGCAGTTCTTC.